These 27 T cell receptor beta chains originate from one sample sequenced in a study of OX40 agonist ivuxolimab in advanced cancers. The data were produced by immunoSEQ multiplex PCR, yet TCRdb's version contains in-frame clones alone and is incomplete. The repertoire holds some 63,000 clones, with 80% to 90% as singletons. The material sequenced was CD4+ or CD8+ T cells sorted from blood, taken in a trial of the OX40 agonist ivuxolimab. The source is an adult with an advanced solid tumor such as melanoma, head and neck, liver or kidney cancer.

The chain combines TRBV15 with TRBJ2-7, with D hard to call. This CDR3 contains 12 residues. The V and J ends lost 3 bases and 3 bases respectively, with 6 bases between them. CDR1 and CDR2 (germline): LNHNV, YYDKDF (reference sequence). CDR3 amino acids: CATSSVNYEQYF. CDR3 in DNA: TGTGCCACCAGCAGTGTCAACTACGAGCAGTACTTC.

The genes are TRBV2 and TRBJ2-7; D gene unclear. In germline, CDR1 is SNHLY, CDR2 FYNNEI. This CDR3 is built from 12 residues. Trimming cost V 8 bases and J 4 bases, with 12 bases left between them. CDR3 in amino acids: CASGSLEYEQYF. The CDR3 bases are TGTGCCAGCGGCTCGCTCGAATACGAGCAGTACTTC.

The V call is TRBV4-1, the J call TRBJ2-3; 9 nucleotides match TRBD1. V lost 2 bases to trimming and J lost 1 base; unmatched junction nucleotides: 7. CDR3 size: 17 residues. Per germline, CDR1 MGHRA and CDR2 YSYEKL. CDR3 bases: TGCGCCAGCAGCCAAATCTACAGGGGGCTTGGCACAGATACGCAGTATTTT. This codes for CASSQIYRGLGTDTQYF.

A single count supports this clone. The chain uses TRBV7-9 and TRBJ2-1; TRBD2 aligns across 8 bases. The CDR3 totals 17 residues. V lost 4 bases and J lost 8; bases outside the gene matches: 16. Per the germline V gene, CDR1 is SEHNR and CDR2 is FQNEAQ (reference sequence). CDR3 in amino acids: CASSSPQTGGPWYEQFF. CDR3 DNA sequence: TGTGCCAGCAGCTCTCCCCAAACGGGAGGGCCCTGGTATGAGCAGTTCTTC.

This chain links TRBV7-9 with TRBJ2-1, with D perhaps matching TRBD2 (5 bases). This CDR3 is 14 amino acids long. The V end lost 6 bases, the J end lost 9 bases, and 18 bases lay between the germline ends. The germline CDR1 and CDR2 sequences are SEHNR and FQNEAQ (reference sequence). CDR3 region: CASSYPFLGSEQFF. DNA of the CDR3: TGTGCCAGCAGTTACCCTTTTTTGGGGAGTGAGCAGTTCTTC. Looking up the rest from reference TRBV7-9 and TRBJ2-1 gives the full variable domain: DTGVSQNPRHKITKRGQNVTFRCDPISEHNRLYWYRQTLGQGPEFLTYFQNEAQLEKSRLLSDRFSAERPKGSFSTLEIQRTEQGDSAMYLCASSYPFLGSEQFFGPGTRLTVL.

This clone was seen once. The chain couples TRBV7-3 to TRBJ2-5; 8 positions match TRBD2. The CDR3 is 16 residues long. Germline CDR1 SGHTA, CDR2 FQGTGA. V lost 5 bases and J lost 3; bases outside the gene matches: 11. The CDR3 DNA sequence: TGTGCCAGCAGCCCTCGGGAGGGTTCGTGGAAAGAGACCCAGTACTTC. It codes for CASSPREGSWKETQYF.

The V gene is TRBV7-8, the J gene TRBJ2-1; 7 nucleotides line up with TRBD2. This CDR3 contains 14 residues. J lost 4 bases, V lost 3 bases, and 3 bases had no gene match. Germline assignment: CDR1 SGHVS and CDR2 FQNEAQ. The CDR3 bases are TGTGCCAGCAGCTTTATTAGCGGGTACAATGAGCAGTTCTTC. Translating it yields CASSFISGYNEQFF.

The V gene is TRBV5-1, the J gene TRBJ2-1; D not resolved. The CDR3 has 14 residues. CDR1 SGHRS and CDR2 YFSETQ come from the germline V gene. V was shortened by 1 base and J by 3 bases, with 8 bases between the two germline ends. The CDR3 region has the DNA TGCGCCAGCAGCTTGCTAGGGTTCTACAATGAGCAGTTCTTC. As protein: CASSLLGFYNEQFF.

This chain joins TRBV10-3 and TRBJ2-1; the match to TRBD2 covers 13 bases. J gave up 8 bases and V 8 bases, and 6 bases lay outside the gene matches. The CDR3 totals 14 residues. Germline CDR1 is ENHRY and CDR2 is SYGVKD. The DNA of the CDR3 is TGTGCCATCGGGACTAGCGGGGACCAAGATGAGCAGTTCTTC. This codes for CAIGTSGDQDEQFF.

The genes are TRBV5-4 and TRBJ2-1; 9 nucleotides agree with TRBD2. Germline V CDR1 and CDR2: SGHNT, YYREEE (reference sequence). V shed 3 bases, J shed 4 bases, and the junction held 8 bases outside the gene matches. The CDR3 has 16 amino acids. The CDR3 coding sequence is TGTGCCAGCAGCTGGCGCACTAGCGGGTATTACAATGAGCAGTTCTTC. Residues: CASSWRTSGYYNEQFF.

The chain combines TRBV12-5 with TRBJ2-1, with no clear D. Trimming left V 4 bases short and J 0 bases short, with 28 bases between. This CDR3 is built from 21 residues. The germline gives CDR1 LGHNT, CDR2 FRNRAP. For the CDR3, the DNA is TGTGCTAGTGGTTCCCCAACATTGACTCCTGGCCTTGCCAGCTCCTACAATGAGCAGTTCTTC. It codes for CASGSPTLTPGLASSYNEQFF. Complete variable domain (other parts from reference TRBV12-5 and TRBJ2-1): DARVTQTPRHKVTEMGQEVTMRCQPILGHNTVFWYRQTMMQGLELLAYFRNRAPLDDSGMPKDRFSAEMPDATLATLKIQPSEPRDSAVYFCASGSPTLTPGLASSYNEQFFGPGTRLTVL.

As DNA, the CDR3 is TGTGCCAGCAGCTTATTTGACAGTAACTATGGCTACACCTTC. It codes for CASSLFDSNYGYTF. The rearrangement links TRBV7-2 to TRBJ1-2; D is perhaps TRBD1 (5 bases). From germline, CDR1 is SGHTA and CDR2 FQGNSA. V was shortened by 2 bases and J by 1 base, with 8 bases between the two germline ends. The length of the CDR3 is 14 residues.

This chain connects TRBV4-2 to TRBJ1-4; 8 bases fit TRBD1. CDR1 and CDR2 from the germline V gene are LGHNA and YNFKEQ. With 0 bases clipped from V and 6 bases from J, the junction kept 3 bases outside the gene matches. CDR3 length: 15 amino acids. The CDR3 sequence is CASSQEQGGDEKLFF. CDR3 sequence (DNA): TGTGCCAGCAGCCAAGAACAGGGGGGCGATGAAAAACTGTTTTTT.

This chain links TRBV19 with TRBJ2-7; 8 positions agree with TRBD1. The CDR3 sequence is 16 residues long. Germline V CDR1 and CDR2: LNHDA, SQIVND (reference sequence). V was clipped by 4 bases and J by 2 bases; unmatched bases: 10. The CDR3 nucleotides read TGTGCCAGTAGTAACGCGCGACAGGGGTCTACCTACGAGCAGTACTTC. Translation: CASSNARQGSTYEQYF.

V and J are TRBV6-4 and TRBJ1-1, with 10 bases identical to TRBD1. Germline V lookup: CDR1 MRHNA, CDR2 SNTAGT. With V trimmed by 2 bases and J by 5 bases, 5 bases remained unmatched. The length of the CDR3 is 15 residues. CDR3 DNA: TGTGCCAGCAGTGACCCGGACAGGGGGGTTACTGAAGCTTTCTTT. Its protein product is CASSDPDRGVTEAFF.

The V call is TRBV10-1, the J call TRBJ2-2; D tentatively fits TRBD1 or TRBD2 (5 bases each). In germline, CDR1 is WNHNN, CDR2 SYGVQD (reference sequence). The ends were cut back, 8 bases at V and 1 base at J, with 8 bases in the middle. The CDR3 sequence is 13 residues long. CDR3 loop: CASGGQNTGELFF. In DNA form, the CDR3 reads TGCGCCAGCGGAGGACAGAACACCGGGGAGCTGTTTTTT.

The V and J genes are TRBV5-4 and TRBJ1-2; 8 bases fit TRBD1. V lost 3 bases and J lost 1; bases outside the gene matches: 5. Germline CDR1 and CDR2: SGHNT and YYREEE (reference sequence). This CDR3 has 15 amino acids. CDR3 region: CASSSTGGYNYGYTF. CDR3 nucleotide sequence: TGTGCCAGCAGCTCCACAGGGGGGTATAACTATGGCTACACCTTC.

This chain uses TRBV30 with TRBJ1-2; D call uncertain. Germline V gene sequence: CDR1 GTSNPN, CDR2 SVGIG (reference sequence). V gave up 3 bases and J gave up 4 bases, with 12 bases separating them. This CDR3 is built from 13 residues. In DNA, the CDR3 is TGTGCCTGGAGACCCTATGACTCCTATGGCTACACCTTC. As protein: CAWRPYDSYGYTF.

This chain joins TRBV6-1 and TRBJ2-7; 10 bases are shared with TRBD1. Germline trimming cut 8 bases from V and 1 base from J; bases unmatched to any gene: 5. The CDR3 is 14 amino acids. Germline loops: CDR1 MNHNS, CDR2 SASEGT. This chain's CDR3 is CASGGQGMSYEQYF. Written as DNA, the CDR3 is TGTGCCAGCGGGGGACAGGGGATGTCCTACGAGCAGTACTTC.

The gene calls are TRBV5-1 and TRBJ1-2, with 9 bases fitting TRBD1. Germline CDR1 is SGHRS and CDR2 is YFSETQ. V shed 4 bases, J shed 3 bases, and the junction held 4 bases outside the gene matches. The CDR3 is 14 residues long. Written as DNA, the CDR3 is TGCGCCAGCAGCACAACAGGGGGCGACTATGGCTACACCTTC. Translating it yields CASSTTGGDYGYTF.

The V call is TRBV5-4, the J call TRBJ2-2; D is undetermined. There are 15 residues in the CDR3. The V end was cut by 3 bases, the J end by 6 bases, with 15 bases between. CDR1 SGHNT and CDR2 YYREEE come from the germline V gene (reference sequence). As DNA, the CDR3 is TGTGCCAGCAGCTCAGGAGCGCCCGCCGCCGGGGAGCTGTTTTTT. Encoded protein: CASSSGAPAAGELFF.

About this clone itself: One end of the junction does not line up with germline, which may come from a read error. Other DNA sequences in the same sample also yield this CDR3. J is TRBJ2-2 and V is TRBV18; 10 positions agree with TRBD2. Germline assignment: CDR1 KGHSH and CDR2 LQKENI. This CDR3 region has 20 residues. CDR3 region: CASSPPGQVLSGRDTGELFF. The CDR3 DNA reads as TGCGCCAGCTCACCACCGGGGCAGGTACTGAGCGGGAGGGACACCGGGGAGCTGTTTTTT.

The chain recombines TRBV7-9 with TRBJ1-1; tentative D call: TRBD1 (5 bases). The germline V gene encodes CDR1 SEHNR and CDR2 FQNEAQ (reference sequence). The CDR3 has 16 residues. V was clipped by 5 bases and J by 2 bases, with 18 bases between them. The CDR3 sequence is CASSDSKSPANTEAFF. The CDR3 region has the DNA TGTGCCAGCAGCGACAGCAAAAGCCCCGCCAACACTGAAGCTTTCTTT.

The chain combines TRBV11-2 with TRBJ2-7; TRBD2 matches 11 bases. This CDR3 has 15 amino acids. The germline CDR1 and CDR2 sequences are SGHAT and FQNNGV. J lost 1 base, V lost 6 bases, and 5 bases had no gene match. Written as DNA, the CDR3 is TGTGCCAGCAGGGACCTAGCGGGAGGTTCCTACGAGCAGTACTTC. It codes for CASRDLAGGSYEQYF.

The rearrangement links TRBV19 to TRBJ1-5, with TRBD1 as a possible D gene (6 bases). CDR1 and CDR2 from the germline V gene are LNHDA and SQIVND (reference sequence). The germline V and J ends were trimmed by 5 bases and 2 bases, with 10 bases remaining between them. This CDR3 has 14 residues. In DNA form, the CDR3 reads TGTGCCAGTAGTGGGTCAGGGGGCAATCAGCCCCAGCATTTT. This encodes CASSGSGGNQPQHF.

The chain uses TRBV27 and TRBJ1-1; D gene ambiguous. Germline V gene lookup returns CDR1 MNHEY and CDR2 SMNVEV (reference sequence). V lost 6 bases and J 0 bases, leaving 11 bases between the germline ends. The CDR3 is 14 amino acids. Written as DNA, the CDR3 is TGTGCCAGCAGCACGGTCGGGATGAACACTGAAGCTTTCTTT. Translation: CASSTVGMNTEAFF.

This clone was recorded once. J is TRBJ1-2 and V is TRBV9, with 11 bases aligning to TRBD1. V was pared by 3 bases and J by 8 bases, with 15 bases of the junction left unmatched. Germline lookup yields CDR1 SGDLS and CDR2 YYNGEE. This CDR3 spans 17 amino acids. CDR3 nucleotides: TGTGCCAGCAGCGCAGCTGACTGGGGGACAGGGGGGTCGGGCTACACCTTC. Its translation is CASSAADWGTGGSGYTF.